This T cell receptor beta chain was sequenced for a study of T cell repertoires in cytomegalovirus infection (dated by TCRdb to between 2018 and 2021). Concerning the study at large: Recently identified HLA-C-restricted CMV epitopes, whose presentation resists viral immunomodulation, were targeted by peptide stimulations together with well-studied HLA-B-restricted epitopes. The HLA type of each donor mattered for the analysis, because public TCR beta signatures pointed to carriage of CMV infection along with the matching HLA type.

Inclusive of the bounding cysteine and phenylalanine, the CDR3 is 14 residues long. The kept DNA is CDR3 alone, 42 bases in frame from the first base. CDR1 and CDR2, looked up from the germline V gene, are MNHEY and SVGEGT. Germline trimming: 8 bases from V, 3 bases from J; junction bases outside gene matches: 8. The treatment or condition label for this specimen denotes: in vitro stimulation with specific CMV peptide epitopes to enrich CMV-specific T cells. Beyond this particular receptor, the publication reports: The ex vivo response was dominated by HLA-C-restricted CMV-specific TCR beta clonotypes, which also provided the single most frequent clonotype in two of eight donors. Carriers of CMV infection plus the relevant HLA type were discriminated by the cumulative frequency of public TCR beta family members in the study cohort and in an independent roughly 400-donor cohort.

This clonotype was recorded a few times. Its antigen remains undetermined. No much larger clonotype is one base removed from it; base qualities were not supplied. The listed sequencing device is Illumina HiSeq 1500. Using fastp trimming at Q25 and MiXCR clonotype assembly, TCRdb reanalyzed the public sequencing data and kept in-frame beta chains. Rows with a matching CDR3 protein are joined into one entry that keeps the most common DNA and genes. The sample yields roughly 990,000 distinct CDR3 sequences; 31% were counted once. Over 13% of the sample is in the top ten clones. The chain uses TRBV6-2 or TRBV6-3 and TRBJ1-2; 8 nucleotides in the junction match TRBD1. This receptor was identified in a human donor in good health (CMV status not recorded). Some clones in this sample may be carry-over from other donors' samples. The sequences come from cultured CD8+ T cells from PBMCs, collected from culture after CMV antigen stimulation. The encoded CDR3 is CASQGQGADYGYTF. The nucleotide sequence reads TGTGCCAGCCAAGGCCAGGGGGCGGACTATGGCTACACCTTC.